Following are 4 T cell receptor beta chains from one sample sequenced in a study of spatial heterogeneity in lung cancer. TCRdb used MiXCR to reprocess the 5' RACE reads, holding one entry per CDR3 protein. The sample contains 50,000 or so distinct CDR3 sequences, 10% to 15% of which appear only once. Time point of the sample: blood at routine non-recurrence follow-up after resection. Here the sequenced sample was PBMCs, taken at follow-up. These receptors came from a male donor with early-stage non-small cell lung cancer.

The sample holds many counts of this clonotype. In nucleotides, the CDR3 is TGCTCGGCTTCGTATGGCGGGGAGCTGTTTTTT. Translated: CSASYGGELFF. The rearrangement joins TRBV20-1 to TRBJ2-2; D remains ambiguous. Germline V gene lookup returns CDR1 DFQATT and CDR2 SNEGSKA (reference sequence). The CDR3 is 11 residues long.

This clonotype was seen a few times. V gene TRBV7-2 combines with J gene TRBJ2-1; either TRBD1 or TRBD2 may supply D (6 bases each). The V gene's germline CDR1 is SGHTA and CDR2 FQGNSA. This CDR3 comprises 16 residues. Trimming removed 6 bases at V and 5 bases at J, with 20 bases between. CDR3 sequence: CASSLQTGAAHNEQFF. The CDR3 bases are TGTGCCAGCAGTCTCCAGACGGGGGCAGCTCACAATGAGCAGTTCTTC.

The rearrangement joins TRBV5-4 to TRBJ2-3; no clear D gene. In germline, CDR1 is SGHNT, CDR2 YYREEE (reference sequence). The CDR3 extends over 14 amino acids. Trimming took 0 bases from V and 4 from J, leaving 9 bases between them. The CDR3 DNA sequence: TGTGCCAGCAGCTTGGGCCTAGTTTCAGATACGCAGTATTTT. The encoded protein is CASSLGLVSDTQYF.

This chain joins TRBV12-3 or TRBV12-4 and TRBJ1-2; D is unresolved. The CDR3 consists of 13 residues. V lost 2 bases to trimming and J lost 8 bases, with 12 bases between them. The CDR3, as DNA: TGTGCCAGCAGTTTAATACCCGGACGGGGCTACACCTTC. Protein sequence: CASSLIPGRGYTF.